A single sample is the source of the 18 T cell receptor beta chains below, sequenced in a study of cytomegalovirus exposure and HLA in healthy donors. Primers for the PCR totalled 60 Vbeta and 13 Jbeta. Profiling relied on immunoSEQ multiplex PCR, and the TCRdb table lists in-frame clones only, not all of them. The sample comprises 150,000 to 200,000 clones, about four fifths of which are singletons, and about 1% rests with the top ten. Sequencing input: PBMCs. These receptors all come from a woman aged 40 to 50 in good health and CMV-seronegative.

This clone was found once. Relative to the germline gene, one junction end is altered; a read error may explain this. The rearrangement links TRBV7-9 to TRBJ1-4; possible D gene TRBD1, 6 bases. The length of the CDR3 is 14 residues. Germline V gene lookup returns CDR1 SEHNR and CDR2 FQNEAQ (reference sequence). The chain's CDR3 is CSSSLDQGREKLFF. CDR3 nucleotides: TGTTCCAGCAGCTTAGATCAGGGGCGGGAAAAACTGTTTTTT.

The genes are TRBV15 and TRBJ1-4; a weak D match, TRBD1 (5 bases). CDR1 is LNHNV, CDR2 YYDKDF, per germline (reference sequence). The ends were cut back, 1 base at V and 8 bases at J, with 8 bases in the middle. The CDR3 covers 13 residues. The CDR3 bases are TGTGCCACCAGCAGAGGGCGGACAGAAAAACTGTTTTTT. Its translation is CATSRGRTEKLFF.

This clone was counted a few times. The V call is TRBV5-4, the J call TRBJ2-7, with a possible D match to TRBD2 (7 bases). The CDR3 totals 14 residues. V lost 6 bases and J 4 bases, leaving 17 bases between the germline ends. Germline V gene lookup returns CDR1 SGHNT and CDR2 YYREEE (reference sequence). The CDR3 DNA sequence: TGTGCCAGCACCCTTGGGGGGAGGGGGTACGAGCAGTACTTC. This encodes CASTLGGRGYEQYF. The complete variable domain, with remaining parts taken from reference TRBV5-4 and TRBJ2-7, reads ETGVTQSPTHLIKTRGQQVTLRCSSQSGHNTVSWYQQALGQGPQFIFQYYREEENGRGNFPPRFSGLQFPNYSSELNVNALELDDSALYLCASTLGGRGYEQYFGPGTRLTVT.

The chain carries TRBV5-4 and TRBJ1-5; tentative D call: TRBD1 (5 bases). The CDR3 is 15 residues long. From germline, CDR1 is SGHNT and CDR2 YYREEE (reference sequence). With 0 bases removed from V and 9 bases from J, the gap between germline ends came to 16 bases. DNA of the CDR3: TGTGCCAGCAGCTTGGATCCAGACAGTAGACGGCCCCAGCATTTT. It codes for CASSLDPDSRRPQHF.

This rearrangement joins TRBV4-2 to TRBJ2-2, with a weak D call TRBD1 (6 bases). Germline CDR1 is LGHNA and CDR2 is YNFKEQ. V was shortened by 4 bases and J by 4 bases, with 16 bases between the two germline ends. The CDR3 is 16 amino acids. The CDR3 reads CASSRSVGASTGELFF. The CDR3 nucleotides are TGTGCCAGCAGCCGATCAGTGGGGGCGAGCACCGGGGAGCTGTTTTTT.

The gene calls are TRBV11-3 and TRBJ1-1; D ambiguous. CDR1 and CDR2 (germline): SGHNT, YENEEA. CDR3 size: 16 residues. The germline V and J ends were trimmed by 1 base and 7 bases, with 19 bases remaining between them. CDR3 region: CASSLVKRPVRGEAFF. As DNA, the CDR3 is TGTGCCAGCAGCTTAGTGAAGAGGCCCGTACGTGGTGAAGCTTTCTTT.

The CDR3 here is CASSQDTGVNTEAFF. The CDR3 DNA reads TGCGCCAGCAGCCAAGATACAGGGGTGAACACTGAAGCTTTCTTT. V and J are TRBV4-3 and TRBJ1-1; 7 bases line up with TRBD1. J was trimmed by 0 bases and V by 0 bases; bases with no gene match: 1. Germline CDR1 reads LGHNA; CDR2 reads YSLEER. This CDR3 is built from 15 residues.

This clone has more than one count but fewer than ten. CDR3 residues: CASSLWGGRFEYGYTF. In DNA, the CDR3 is TGTGCCAGCAGCTTGTGGGGGGGGCGCTTTGAGTATGGCTACACCTTC. The chain has TRBV5-6 and TRBJ1-2, with D possibly TRBD1 on 6 matching bases. CDR1 is SGHDT and CDR2 is YYEEEE in the germline V gene. The CDR3 totals 16 residues. V was cut by 1 base and J by 5 bases, with 18 bases left in between.

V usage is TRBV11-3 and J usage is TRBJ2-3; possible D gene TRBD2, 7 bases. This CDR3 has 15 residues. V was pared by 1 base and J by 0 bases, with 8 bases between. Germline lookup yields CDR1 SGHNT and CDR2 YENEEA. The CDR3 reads CASSLGGGSTDTQYF. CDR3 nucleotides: TGTGCCAGCAGCTTAGGGGGGGGCAGCACAGATACGCAGTATTTT.

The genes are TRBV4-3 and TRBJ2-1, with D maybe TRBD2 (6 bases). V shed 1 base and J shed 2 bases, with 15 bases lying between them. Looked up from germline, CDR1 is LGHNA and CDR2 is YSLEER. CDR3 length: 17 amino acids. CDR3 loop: CASSQGSAGKTYNEQFF. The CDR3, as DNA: TGCGCCAGCAGCCAAGGATCGGCGGGGAAAACCTACAATGAGCAGTTCTTC.

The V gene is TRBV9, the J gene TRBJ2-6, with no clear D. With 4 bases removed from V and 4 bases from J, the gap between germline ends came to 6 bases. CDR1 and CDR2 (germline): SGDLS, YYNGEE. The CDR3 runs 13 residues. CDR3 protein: CASSPTGANVLTF. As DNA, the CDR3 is TGTGCCAGCAGCCCGACAGGGGCCAACGTCCTGACTTTC.

The CDR3 sequence: CAISEGGGRNYEQYF. In DNA form, the CDR3 reads TGTGCCATCAGTGAGGGGGGCGGGAGGAACTACGAGCAGTACTTC. The rearrangement links TRBV10-3 to TRBJ2-7, with 8 bases identical to TRBD2. CDR3 length: 15 amino acids. Germline V gene data show CDR1 as ENHRY and CDR2 as SYGVKD. Trimming at V came to 2 bases and at J to 3 bases, leaving 6 bases not matched to a gene.

DNA for the CDR3: TGTGCCAGCAGCCGGACTAGTGCCGTGAACACCGGGGAGCTGTTTTTT. It is translated as CASSRTSAVNTGELFF. The chain carries TRBV7-2 and TRBJ2-2; TRBD2 matches at 7 bases. Unmatched junction bases numbered 7, after V lost 5 bases and J lost 1 base. CDR3 length equals 16 residues. The germline CDR1 and CDR2 sequences are SGHTA and FQGNSA. Based on the CDR3 plus reference TRBV7-2 and TRBJ2-2, the full variable domain is GAGVSQSPSNKVTEKGKDVELRCDPISGHTALYWYRQSLGQGLEFLIYFQGNSAPDKSGLPSDRFSAERTGGSVSTLTIQRTQQEDSAVYLCASSRTSAVNTGELFFGEGSRLTVL.

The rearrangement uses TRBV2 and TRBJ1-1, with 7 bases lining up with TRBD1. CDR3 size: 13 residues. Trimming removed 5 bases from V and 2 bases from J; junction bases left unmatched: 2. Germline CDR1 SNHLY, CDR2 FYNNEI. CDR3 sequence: CASSRDSNTEAFF. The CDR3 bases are TGTGCCAGCAGTCGGGACAGCAACACTGAAGCTTTCTTT.

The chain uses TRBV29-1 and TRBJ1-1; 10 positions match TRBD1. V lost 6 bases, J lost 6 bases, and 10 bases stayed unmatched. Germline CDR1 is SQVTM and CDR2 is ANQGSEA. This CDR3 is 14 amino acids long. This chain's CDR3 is CSVLPGQGSPEAFF. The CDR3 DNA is TGCAGCGTACTACCGGGACAGGGGAGCCCTGAAGCTTTCTTT. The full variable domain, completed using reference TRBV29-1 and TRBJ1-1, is SAVISQKPSRDICQRGTSLTIQCQVDSQVTMMFWYRQQPGQSLTLIATANQGSEATYESGFVIDKFPISRPNLTFSTLTVSNMSPEDSSIYLCSVLPGQGSPEAFFGQGTRLTVV.

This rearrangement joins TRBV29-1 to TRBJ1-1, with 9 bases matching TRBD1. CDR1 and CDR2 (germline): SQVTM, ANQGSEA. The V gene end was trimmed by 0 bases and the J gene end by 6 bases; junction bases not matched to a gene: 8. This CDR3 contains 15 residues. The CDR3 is CSVEDRDRVGSEAFF. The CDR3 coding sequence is TGCAGCGTTGAAGATAGGGACAGGGTCGGTTCTGAAGCTTTCTTT.

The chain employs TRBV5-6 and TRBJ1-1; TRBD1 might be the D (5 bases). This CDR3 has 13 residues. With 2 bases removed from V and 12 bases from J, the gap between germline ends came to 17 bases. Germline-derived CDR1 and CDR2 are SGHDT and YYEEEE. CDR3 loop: CASSFFTGGGPFF. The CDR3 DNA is TGTGCCAGCAGCTTCTTTACGGGGGGGGGACCTTTCTTT. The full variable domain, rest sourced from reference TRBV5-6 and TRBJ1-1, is DAGVTQSPTHLIKTRGQQVTLRCSPKSGHDTVSWYQQALGQGPQFIFQYYEEEERQRGNFPDRFSGHQFPNYSSELNVNALLLGDSALYLCASSFFTGGGPFFGQGTRLTVV.

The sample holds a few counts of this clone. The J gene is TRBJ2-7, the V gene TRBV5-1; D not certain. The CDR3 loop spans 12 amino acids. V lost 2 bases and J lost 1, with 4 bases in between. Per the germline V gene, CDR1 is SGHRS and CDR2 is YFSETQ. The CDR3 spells CASSFSSYEQYF. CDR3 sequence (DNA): TGCGCCAGCAGCTTCAGTTCCTACGAGCAGTACTTC.